This T cell receptor (beta chain) appears in the sequencing data of a study of T cell changes during pregnancy in multiple sclerosis. Method: immunoSEQ multiplex PCR; TCRdb's copy keeps in-frame clones and lacks some. The repertoire holds tens of thousands of clones, with 88% as singletons. Germline CDR1 reads SGHNT; CDR2 reads YENEEA. The CDR3 length is 13 residues. The source is a female donor in good health, enrolled as a control in a pregnancy study. This chain uses TRBV11-3 with TRBJ2-5; unclear D gene. Matching the DNA end better, TRBJ2-7 makes the J call doubtful. Sequencing used CD4+ T cells from peripheral blood mononuclear cells, obtained in the first trimester of pregnancy. The CDR3 sequence is CASSPRHGYEQYF. The CDR3 DNA reads as TGTGCCAGCAGCCCGAGGCACGGGTACGAGCAGTACTTC.